These 17 T cell receptor beta chains originate from one sample sequenced in a study of cytomegalovirus exposure and HLA in healthy donors (dated by TCRdb to 2017 to 2019). The library was generated by the immunoSEQ multiplex PCR assay. For the multiplex PCR, a mixture combining 60 forward primers for TCR Vbeta segments and 13 reverse primers for TCR Jbeta segments was used. Here the immuneACCESS table is served through TCRdb, limited to in-frame sequences with V and J called. Missing clones are a known gap in these copies; in checked studies unresolved V genes cover under half, and the rest lacks a known reason. Within this sample are under 200,000 clones, with 68% of them counted one time only. The ten largest clones capture 1.1% to 1.5% of the sample. Sample: PBMCs. The receptors derive from a man aged 45-60 years in good health and CMV-seronegative.

The rearrangement joins TRBV7-2 to TRBJ2-5, with a possible D match to TRBD2 (7 bases). CDR1 and CDR2 (germline): SGHTA, FQGNSA. Trimming pared 6 bases from V and 4 bases from J, leaving 18 bases between. The CDR3 covers 15 residues. The CDR3 region is CASRPIGGPGETQYF. CDR3 in DNA: TGTGCCAGCAGACCTATCGGGGGGCCAGGAGAGACCCAGTACTTC.

This clone was detected only a few times. The V and J genes are TRBV9 and TRBJ1-1; the D gene is possibly TRBD1 (5 bases). The CDR3 runs 14 residues. Looked up from germline, CDR1 is SGDLS and CDR2 is YYNGEE. The germline V and J ends were trimmed by 4 bases and 1 base, with 11 bases remaining between them. The CDR3 sequence is CASSSPTANTEAFF. The CDR3 coding sequence is TGTGCCAGCAGCTCCCCGACAGCGAACACTGAAGCTTTCTTT.

The chain is built from TRBV13 and TRBJ2-4, with TRBD2 as a possible D gene (5 bases). Germline V gene data show CDR1 as PRHDT and CDR2 as FYEKMQ (reference sequence). V lost 1 base and J 1 base, leaving 14 bases between the germline ends. The CDR3 totals 17 residues. The CDR3 sequence is CASSLDSVGVAKNIQYF. The CDR3 DNA reads as TGTGCCAGCAGCTTAGACTCGGTGGGAGTGGCCAAAAACATTCAGTACTTC.

V and J are TRBV29-1 and TRBJ2-7, with 8 bases fitting TRBD1. The ends lost 7 bases at V and 2 bases at J; junction bases unmatched: 10. Germline V gene lookup returns CDR1 SQVTM and CDR2 ANQGSEA. The CDR3 covers 14 residues. The chain's CDR3 is CSALFGQGTYEQYF. The CDR3, as DNA: TGCAGCGCTCTTTTCGGACAGGGCACCTACGAGCAGTACTTC.

V gene TRBV16 combines with J gene TRBJ1-6, with TRBD1 identical over 7 bases. After removal of 4 bases from V and 10 bases from J, the junction contained 10 bases not matched to a gene. This CDR3 region has 15 residues. Germline CDR1 and CDR2: KGHSY and FQNENV. The CDR3 DNA reads as TGTGCCAGCAGCCCCTTGACAGGGCGTCTCTCACCCCTCCACTTT. Translated, it gives CASSPLTGRLSPLHF.

V and J are TRBV4-2 and TRBJ2-7; D ambiguous. Trimming stripped 4 bases from V and 0 bases from J, with 22 bases between. The germline gives CDR1 LGHNA, CDR2 YNFKEQ. The CDR3 sequence is 18 residues long. CDR3 DNA: TGTGCCAGCAGCCGTAACTTCGGAGAGGCGCGAAGCTCCTACGAGCAGTACTTC. This encodes CASSRNFGEARSSYEQYF.

This clone came up once. The genes are TRBV30 and TRBJ1-2; D is ambiguous. This CDR3 is 13 amino acids long. V lost 2 bases and J 3 bases, leaving 10 bases between the germline ends. Germline CDR1 and CDR2: GTSNPN and SVGIG (reference sequence). As DNA, the CDR3 is TGTGCCTGGAGTCCCGCTTCGGACTATGGCTACACCTTC. The encoded protein is CAWSPASDYGYTF.

In nucleotides, the CDR3 is TGTGCCAGCAGCACAGTGACAGGGGCCTCCTACAATGAGCAGTTCTTC. This codes for CASSTVTGASYNEQFF. The J gene is TRBJ2-1, the V gene TRBV5-6, with 8 positions matching TRBD1. Germline CDR1 and CDR2: SGHDT and YYEEEE. The CDR3 sequence is 16 residues long. V shed 4 bases and J 0 bases; nucleotides not matched to a gene: 6.

The chain combines TRBV7-2 with TRBJ2-7, with D hard to call. This CDR3 contains 14 residues. Trimming pared 5 bases from V and 1 base from J, leaving 12 bases between. The germline gives CDR1 SGHTA, CDR2 FQGNSA. The CDR3 spells CASSPTPGSYEQYF. The CDR3 DNA is TGTGCCAGCAGCCCCACGCCGGGTTCCTACGAGCAGTACTTC.

The CDR3 region has the DNA TGCGCCAGCAGCTTGGCCTACGGGACAGGTCCCTACGAGCAGTACTTC. It yields the protein CASSLAYGTGPYEQYF. The chain is built from TRBV5-1 and TRBJ2-7; 8 bases are a match to TRBD1. With 0 bases clipped from V and 2 bases from J, the junction kept 7 bases outside the gene matches. The CDR3 spans 16 residues. Germline V gene sequence: CDR1 SGHRS, CDR2 YFSETQ.

This clone was counted only a few times. The gene calls are TRBV5-4 and TRBJ2-1, with 7 nucleotides matching TRBD1. J lost 3 bases, V lost 4 bases, and 10 bases had no gene match. Per germline, CDR1 SGHNT and CDR2 YYREEE (reference sequence). The CDR3 sequence is 16 residues long. CDR3 sequence (DNA): TGTGCCAGCAGCATAGGCTCCGGGACAGACTACAATGAGCAGTTCTTC. It encodes CASSIGSGTDYNEQFF. The full variable domain, its missing parts supplied by reference TRBV5-4 and TRBJ2-1, is ETGVTQSPTHLIKTRGQQVTLRCSSQSGHNTVSWYQQALGQGPQFIFQYYREEENGRGNFPPRFSGLQFPNYSSELNVNALELDDSALYLCASSIGSGTDYNEQFFGPGTRLTVL.

V usage is TRBV5-1 and J usage is TRBJ2-2, with D unclear. The CDR3 consists of 16 residues. Germline CDR1 reads SGHRS; CDR2 reads YFSETQ. Between the trimmed V and J ends, which lost 3 bases and 3 bases, there was a span of 15 bases. Here the CDR3 reads CASSYRLRRDTGELFF. Written as DNA, the CDR3 is TGCGCCAGCAGCTACCGACTCCGACGAGACACCGGGGAGCTGTTTTTT.

V is TRBV2 and J is TRBJ2-7, with 7 positions matching TRBD2. The CDR3 covers 15 residues. Germline CDR1 SNHLY, CDR2 FYNNEI. The V and J ends lost 5 bases and 0 bases, in that order; junction bases with no gene match: 7. CDR3 coding DNA: TGTGCCAGCAGTACCGTGGGAGGGAGCTCCTACGAGCAGTACTTC. Encoded protein: CASSTVGGSSYEQYF.

The table lists this clone with a few counts. A read error may produce the germline difference seen at one junction end. The sample carries other DNA sequences with the same CDR3. This sequence joins TRBV7-7 and TRBJ2-2; D gene unclear. The CDR3 has 13 residues. CDR1 and CDR2 (germline): SSHAT, FNYEAQ (reference sequence). The CDR3 region has the DNA TGTGCTAGCAGCCGAGAACCCACCGGGGAGCTGTTTTTT. Its translation: CASSREPTGELFF.

This clone was counted only a few times. The chain joins TRBV2 to TRBJ1-3, with TRBD1 identical over 9 bases. V lost 6 bases to trimming and J lost 4 bases; unmatched junction nucleotides: 7. CDR1 is SNHLY and CDR2 is FYNNEI in the germline V gene. This CDR3 is 15 amino acids long. The CDR3 loop reads CASRAQGAKGNTIYF. The CDR3, as DNA: TGTGCCAGCAGGGCACAGGGGGCAAAAGGAAACACCATATATTTT.

In its sample, this clone was seen a few times. The V gene is TRBV11-2, the J gene TRBJ1-4, with D unclear. The CDR3 contains 15 residues. CDR1 and CDR2 (germline): SGHAT, FQNNGV. Trimming pared 5 bases from V and 6 bases from J, leaving 16 bases between. Here the CDR3 reads CASSPRSTLDEKLFF. CDR3 bases: TGTGCCAGCAGCCCCCGAAGCACCTTGGATGAAAAACTGTTTTTT.

The chain carries TRBV2 and TRBJ2-7; D gene ambiguous. The CDR3 has 16 amino acids. Trimming stripped 3 bases from V and 1 base from J, with 16 bases between. In germline, CDR1 is SNHLY, CDR2 FYNNEI. This CDR3 reads CASSDGGRSQSYEQYF. CDR3 DNA sequence: TGTGCCAGCAGTGACGGCGGCCGAAGCCAATCCTACGAGCAGTACTTC.